The 24 T cell receptor beta chains presented below share a single source sample, sequenced in a study of T-cell memory formation after mild COVID-19. MiXCR, run by TCRdb on the 5' RACE reads, gives a single entry per CDR3 protein. This sample has approximately 100,000 distinct CDR3 sequences, with around 15% found just once. Material for sequencing was PBMCs or a T cell subset sorted from them (not recorded which). Source of these receptors: an adult woman who had mild COVID-19 (a few samples of this study predate the infection). Cell type and time point are not known.

V gene TRBV19 combines with J gene TRBJ2-1; 7 positions agree with TRBD2. This CDR3 comprises 16 residues. Germline lookup yields CDR1 LNHDA and CDR2 SQIVND (reference sequence). V trimming: 0 bases; J trimming: 8 bases; junction bases outside the gene matches: 10. CDR3 coding DNA: TGTGCCAGTAGTATAGATAGCGCGGGAGTTGGGGATGAGCAGTTCTTC. Encoded protein: CASSIDSAGVGDEQFF.

This chain joins TRBV5-1 and TRBJ2-7; D perhaps matches TRBD1 (7 bases). The V gene's germline CDR1 is SGHRS and CDR2 YFSETQ. The CDR3 spans 15 residues. Trimming removed 0 bases at V and 0 bases at J, with 10 bases between. The CDR3 coding sequence is TGCGCCAGCAGCTTGGCAGGGGGGAACTCCTACGAGCAGTACTTC. Translated, it gives CASSLAGGNSYEQYF.

V usage is TRBV5-6 and J usage is TRBJ1-5, with D maybe TRBD1 (6 bases). The germline CDR1 and CDR2 sequences are SGHDT and YYEEEE. Trimming took off 1 base at V and 4 bases at J, with 9 bases between the two ends. The CDR3 spans 14 residues. Here the CDR3 DNA reads TGTGCCAGCAGCTTGACAGGGTGGAATCAGCCCCAGCATTTT. Translating it yields CASSLTGWNQPQHF.

V and J are TRBV12-3 or TRBV12-4 and TRBJ1-2, with a weak D call TRBD1 (5 bases). The V end lost 6 bases, the J end lost 4 bases, and 12 bases lay between the germline ends. This CDR3 comprises 13 residues. The CDR3 protein is CASRPGAGYGYTF. The CDR3 DNA sequence: TGTGCCAGCAGGCCCGGGGCAGGCTATGGCTACACCTTC.

This clonotype was counted between two and nine times. V gene TRBV3-1 combines with J gene TRBJ2-5; D is ambiguous. V gave up 8 bases and J gave up 3 bases, with 10 bases separating them. The CDR3 consists of 12 residues. From germline, CDR1 is LGHDT and CDR2 YNNKEL (reference sequence). CDR3 DNA sequence: TGTGCCAGCGCCCCAGACGAAGAGACCCAGTACTTC. It is translated as CASAPDEETQYF.

This clonotype has at least ten counts. The chain joins TRBV5-5 to TRBJ1-2; D is ambiguous. The germline gives CDR1 SGHKS, CDR2 YYEKEE (reference sequence). Trimming left V 1 base short and J 6 bases short, with 13 bases between. The CDR3 consists of 14 residues. CDR3 protein: CASSLWGEVDGYTF. CDR3 nucleotide sequence: TGTGCCAGCAGCTTGTGGGGAGAGGTGGATGGCTACACCTTC.

Only a few counts were recorded for this clonotype. The chain recombines TRBV5-1 with TRBJ2-7; D remains unclear. Germline V lookup: CDR1 SGHRS, CDR2 YFSETQ. V lost 4 bases and J lost 5, with 7 bases in between. The CDR3 extends over 11 amino acids. CDR3 sequence reads: CASSRGNEQYF. DNA for the CDR3: TGCGCCAGCAGCCGAGGTAACGAGCAGTACTTC.

V usage is TRBV4-3 and J usage is TRBJ2-7, with 8 bases aligning to TRBD2. Trimming at V came to 1 base and at J to 3 bases, leaving 14 bases not matched to a gene. In germline, CDR1 is LGHNA, CDR2 YSLEER. There are 18 residues in the CDR3. Here the CDR3 reads CASSQAKSLGLANYEQYF. The CDR3 nucleotides are TGCGCCAGCAGCCAAGCCAAATCCCTTGGACTAGCCAACTACGAGCAGTACTTC.

The chain is built from TRBV11-3 and TRBJ2-5; 9 bases are a match to TRBD2. The CDR3 length is 15 residues. V lost 3 bases, J lost 4 bases, and 6 bases stayed unmatched. Germline lookup yields CDR1 SGHNT and CDR2 YENEEA. The CDR3 here is CASSFAGGRGETQYF. In nucleotides, the CDR3 is TGTGCCAGCAGCTTCGCGGGGGGGCGAGGAGAGACCCAGTACTTC.

V usage is TRBV7-6 and J usage is TRBJ1-2; D remains ambiguous. Trimming removed 5 bases from V and 7 bases from J, with 20 bases in between. Germline-derived CDR1 and CDR2 are SGHVS and FNYEAQ. The CDR3 consists of 15 residues. The DNA for the CDR3 is TGTGCCAGCAGCCCGAGGGTGGGGATGGCCCGTGGCTACACCTTC. This gives the protein CASSPRVGMARGYTF.

This chain uses TRBV27 with TRBJ2-5; D assignment may be TRBD1 or TRBD2 (5 bases each). V lost 0 bases and J 0 bases, leaving 8 bases between the germline ends. The CDR3 totals 15 residues. Germline V CDR1 and CDR2: MNHEY, SMNVEV (reference sequence). CDR3 sequence (DNA): TGTGCCAGCAGTTTATCCTGGGGGAACCAAGAGACCCAGTACTTC. Its protein product is CASSLSWGNQETQYF.

The chain recombines TRBV9 with TRBJ2-1, with 8 bases lining up with TRBD2. Per the germline V gene, CDR1 is SGDLS and CDR2 is YYNGEE. CDR3 length equals 18 residues. J was trimmed by 5 bases and V by 1 base; bases with no gene match: 14. CDR3 in DNA: TGTGCCAGCAGCGTAAGGCTAGCGGGCCCGGGGGACGACAATGAGCAGTTCTTC. This codes for CASSVRLAGPGDDNEQFF.

This clonotype has just a few counts. The chain has TRBV20-1 and TRBJ2-3; TRBD2 might be the D (6 bases). Germline CDR1 DFQATT, CDR2 SNEGSKA (reference sequence). Trimming cost V 5 bases and J 6 bases, with 18 bases left between them. This CDR3 region has 14 residues. The DNA of the CDR3 is TGCAGTGCTCGACTAGTTCCAGGGCGGGATACGCAGTATTTT. It is translated as CSARLVPGRDTQYF.

The chain joins TRBV5-1 to TRBJ2-3, with 11 positions matching TRBD2. Germline CDR1 is SGHRS and CDR2 is YFSETQ. The V segment lost 0 bases and the J segment 0 bases; nucleotides outside the gene matches: 9. The CDR3 length is 19 residues. DNA of the CDR3: TGCGCCAGCAGCTTGGTTTCTAGCGGGGGGCATCCCAGCACAGATACGCAGTATTTT. The encoded protein is CASSLVSSGGHPSTDTQYF.

The table lists this clonotype with many counts. V usage is TRBV6-6 and J usage is TRBJ2-7; 8 nucleotides line up with TRBD1. In germline, CDR1 is MNHNY, CDR2 SVGAGI (reference sequence). The CDR3 is 17 amino acids. J lost 2 bases, V lost 4 bases, and 13 bases had no gene match. DNA for the CDR3: TGTGCCAGCAGTTTCCCCAATACAGGGGGGTTCGCCTACGAGCAGTACTTC. Translation gives CASSFPNTGGFAYEQYF.

This clonotype showed up just a few times. This chain links TRBV20-1 with TRBJ1-1; D gene unclear. CDR3 length: 14 amino acids. The V and J ends lost 0 bases and 4 bases respectively, with 12 bases between them. Germline V CDR1 and CDR2: DFQATT, SNEGSKA (reference sequence). The CDR3 nucleotides are TGCAGTGCTAGAGATTTGGGGATGGGCACTGAAGCTTTCTTT. Protein product: CSARDLGMGTEAFF.

The rearrangement uses TRBV9 and TRBJ2-7, with 8 bases identical to TRBD2. Trimming at V came to 3 bases and at J to 4 bases, leaving 3 bases not matched to a gene. The CDR3 is 13 residues long. Germline V gives CDR1 SGDLS, CDR2 YYNGEE. This CDR3 reads CASSAGLVYEQYF. For the CDR3, the DNA is TGTGCCAGCAGCGCGGGACTAGTGTACGAGCAGTACTTC.

This clonotype occurred many times. V is TRBV5-6 and J is TRBJ1-1; D is undetermined. The germline V and J ends were trimmed by 5 bases and 3 bases, with 17 bases remaining between them. The germline V gene encodes CDR1 SGHDT and CDR2 YYEEEE. The length of the CDR3 is 15 residues. CDR3 region: CASSRPVGSDTEAFF. CDR3 DNA sequence: TGTGCCAGCAGTCGCCCTGTAGGCTCGGACACTGAAGCTTTCTTT. Using reference TRBV5-6 and TRBJ1-1 for the parts outside the CDR3, the full variable domain is DAGVTQSPTHLIKTRGQQVTLRCSPKSGHDTVSWYQQALGQGPQFIFQYYEEEERQRGNFPDRFSGHQFPNYSSELNVNALLLGDSALYLCASSRPVGSDTEAFFGQGTRLTVV.

This clonotype has more than one count but fewer than ten. V usage is TRBV7-6 and J usage is TRBJ2-7, with 9 positions matching TRBD2. This CDR3 is 18 amino acids long. From germline, CDR1 is SGHVS and CDR2 FNYEAQ. Losses at the gene ends were 3 bases for V and 0 bases for J; bases not matched to a gene: 12. CDR3 DNA: TGTGCCAGCAGCTTCCTTGATGGGTCGCGGGGGGGCTCCTACGAGCAGTACTTC. Its translation is CASSFLDGSRGGSYEQYF.

This clonotype was seen only a few times. The rearrangement uses TRBV20-1 and TRBJ2-2; D may be TRBD1 or TRBD2 (5 bases each). Trimming removed 5 bases at V and 6 bases at J, with 13 bases between. CDR1 is DFQATT and CDR2 is SNEGSKA in the germline V gene (reference sequence). The CDR3 length is 13 residues. The CDR3 sequence is CSAPVGAPGELFF. The CDR3, as DNA: TGCAGTGCTCCCGTCGGGGCTCCCGGGGAGCTGTTTTTT.

This clonotype appeared a few times. CDR3 loop: CASSQGQVGSYEQYF. For the CDR3, the DNA is TGCGCCAGCAGCCAAGGACAGGTCGGTAGCTACGAGCAGTACTTC. The chain has TRBV4-1 and TRBJ2-7, with D perhaps TRBD1 (6 bases). This CDR3 is built from 15 residues. Trimming left V 1 base short and J 3 bases short, with 13 bases between. The germline V gene encodes CDR1 MGHRA and CDR2 YSYEKL.

The chain is built from TRBV11-2 and TRBJ2-2; D not resolved. Trimming took off 1 base at V and 7 bases at J, with 7 bases between the two ends. The germline V gene has CDR1 SGHAT and CDR2 FQNNGV. The CDR3 runs to 13 residues. The CDR3 nucleotides are TGTGCCAGCAGCTTAGGCCAGTTCGGGGAGCTGTTTTTT. It codes for CASSLGQFGELFF.

A few counts support this clonotype. The rearrangement uses TRBV2 and TRBJ2-5; D call uncertain. V shed 3 bases and J shed 1 base, with 15 bases lying between them. This CDR3 has 16 amino acids. Germline lookup yields CDR1 SNHLY and CDR2 FYNNEI. In DNA form, the CDR3 reads TGTGCCAGCAGTGACCCCGCCGGACGGTCCCAAGAGACCCAGTACTTC. Protein product: CASSDPAGRSQETQYF.

This rearrangement joins TRBV4-1 to TRBJ1-4; TRBD1 might be the D (5 bases). Trimming stripped 2 bases from V and 5 bases from J, with 9 bases between. In germline, CDR1 is MGHRA, CDR2 YSYEKL. The CDR3 spans 14 residues. The CDR3: CASSQQRGNEKLFF. In DNA, the CDR3 is TGCGCCAGCAGCCAACAGAGGGGAAATGAAAAACTGTTTTTT.